Reported below is one T cell receptor (beta chain). The target antigen is unknown. V lost 0 bases to trimming and J lost 0 bases; unmatched junction nucleotides: 0. Germline V CDR1 and CDR2: SGHNT, YYREEE (reference sequence). The CDR3 is 16 amino acids. The record originates from a study of shared clonotypes between healthy human individuals. Findings and caveats of the study: The researchers took only blood, and tissue repertoires probably look different.

Libraries were prepared by immunoSEQ multiplex PCR; TCRdb keeps only in-frame clonotypes and omits some of them. The sample yields millions of clones, about 93% seen once. As defined, naive CD8 cells were CD45RO-negative and positively selected for CCR7, with terminally differentiated effector memory CD45RA+ cells excluded. This chain connects TRBV5-4 to TRBJ2-3; TRBD2 agrees at 11 bases. This TCR derives from a man in his late teens or twenties in good health. Some clones in this sample may be carry-over from other donors' samples. Sample: naive CD8+ T cells from PBMCs. The CDR3 region has the DNA TGTGCCAGCAGCTTGGGGACTAGCGGGAGCACAGATACGCAGTATTTT. This translates into CASSLGTSGSTDTQYF.